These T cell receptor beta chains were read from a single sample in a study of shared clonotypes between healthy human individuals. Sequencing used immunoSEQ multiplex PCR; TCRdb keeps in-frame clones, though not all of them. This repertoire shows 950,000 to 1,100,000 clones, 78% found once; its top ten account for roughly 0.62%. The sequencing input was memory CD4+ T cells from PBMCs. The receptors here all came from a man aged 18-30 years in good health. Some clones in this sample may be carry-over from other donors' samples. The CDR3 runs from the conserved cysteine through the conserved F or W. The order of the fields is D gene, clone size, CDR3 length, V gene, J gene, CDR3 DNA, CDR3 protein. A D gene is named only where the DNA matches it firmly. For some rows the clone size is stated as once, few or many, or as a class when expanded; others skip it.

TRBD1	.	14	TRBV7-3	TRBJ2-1	TGTGCCAGCAGCTTGCACCAGGGGGCGGTTGAGCAGTTCTTC	CASSLHQGAVEQFF
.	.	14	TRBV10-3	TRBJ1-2	TGTGCCATGGGCGGGGGTTTTTTGGACTATGGCTACACCTTC	CAMGGGFLDYGYTF
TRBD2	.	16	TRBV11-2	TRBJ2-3	TGTGCCAGCAGCTTCGGACTAGCGTTTAGCACAGATACGCAGTATTTT	CASSFGLAFSTDTQYF
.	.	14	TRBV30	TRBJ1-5	TGTGCCTGGAGCGGCAGTAACAGCAATCAGCCCCAGCATTTT	CAWSGSNSNQPQHF
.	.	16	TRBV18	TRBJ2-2	TGTGCCAGCTCAATAAGCCAGACGGGGGTCCCCGGGGAGCTGTTTTTT	CASSISQTGVPGELFF
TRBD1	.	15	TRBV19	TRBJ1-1	TGTGCCAGTTCCCGTCCAGGGGGGCCGAACACTGAAGCTTTCTTT	CASSRPGGPNTEAFF
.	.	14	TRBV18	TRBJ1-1	TGTGCCAGCTCACCAACAACTGCGAACACTGAAGCTTTCTTT	CASSPTTANTEAFF
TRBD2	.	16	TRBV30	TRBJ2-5	TGTGCCTGGAGTGATCCGGGACTACCATTGGAGGAGACCCAGTACTTC	CAWSDPGLPLEETQYF
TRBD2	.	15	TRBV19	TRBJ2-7	TGTGCCAGTAGACGGGGGGACTCGAGCTCCTACGAGCAGTACTTC	CASRRGDSSSYEQYF
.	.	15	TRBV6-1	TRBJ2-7	TGTGCCAGCAGTAGACAACAGGGAACCTCCTACGAGCAGTACTTC	CASSRQQGTSYEQYF
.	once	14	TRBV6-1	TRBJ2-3	TGTGCCAGCAGGATCCCCGGGGTTACAGATACGCAGTATTTT	CASRIPGVTDTQYF
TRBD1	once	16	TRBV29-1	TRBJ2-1	TGCAGTGCCCGGGACAGGGGGCTTGTGGGTCACAATGAGCAGTTCTTC	CSARDRGLVGHNEQFF
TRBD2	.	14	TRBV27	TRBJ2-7	TGTGCCAGCAGTACTACTAGCGGGAGTTACGAGCAGTACTTC	CASSTTSGSYEQYF
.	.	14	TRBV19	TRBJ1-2	TGTGCCAGTAATGCGGGGAGTTGGGCCTATGGCTACACCTTC	CASNAGSWAYGYTF
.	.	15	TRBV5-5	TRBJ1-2	TGTGCCAGCAGCTTGGAGGCTAAGACTAACTATGGCTACACCTTC	CASSLEAKTNYGYTF
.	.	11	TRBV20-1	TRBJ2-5	TGCAGTGCTAGAGCGGTTGAGACCCAGTACTTC	CSARAVETQYF
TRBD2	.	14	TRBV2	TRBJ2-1	TGTGCCAGCAGTGGGCTAGCGGGAGCGGAAGAGCAGTTCTTC	CASSGLAGAEEQFF
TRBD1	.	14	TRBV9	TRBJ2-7	TGTGCCAGCAGCGCCTACCGACAGGGAGCCGAGCAGTACTTC	CASSAYRQGAEQYF
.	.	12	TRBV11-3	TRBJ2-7	TGTGCCAGCAGCTTAGATGGAGCAGAGCAGTACTTC	CASSLDGAEQYF
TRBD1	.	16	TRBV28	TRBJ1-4	TGTGCCAGCAGTTCTCCCAGGGGGGGCACTAATGAAAAACTGTTTTTT	CASSSPRGGTNEKLFF
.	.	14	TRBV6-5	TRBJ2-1	TGTGCCAGCAGGTCGGGTCAGTCCTACAATGAGCAGTTCTTC	CASRSGQSYNEQFF
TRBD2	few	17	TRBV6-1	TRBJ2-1	TGTGCCAGCAGTGAAGCCATAGCGGGACACTCCTACAATGAGCAGTTCTTC	CASSEAIAGHSYNEQFF
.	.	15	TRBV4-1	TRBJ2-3	TGCGCCAGCAGCGGTCCTAGCGAAGGCACAGATACGCAGTATTTT	CASSGPSEGTDTQYF
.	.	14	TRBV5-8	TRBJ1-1	TGTGCCAGCAGCTTGCAGGACTTGAACACTGAAGCTTTCTTT	CASSLQDLNTEAFF
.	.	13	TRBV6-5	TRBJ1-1	TGTGCCAGCACCATCTCTCATGGGACTGAAGCTTTCTTT	CASTISHGTEAFF
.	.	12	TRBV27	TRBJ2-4	TGTGCCAGCAGTTTATATGGGGGCACCCAGTACTTC	CASSLYGGTQYF
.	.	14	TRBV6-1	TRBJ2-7	TGTGCCAGCAGTGAAGAGCCGGTATCCTACGAGCAGTACTTC	CASSEEPVSYEQYF
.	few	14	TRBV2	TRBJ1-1	TGTGCCAGCAGTAGGGCGGGAGCGAACACTGAAGCTTTCTTT	CASSRAGANTEAFF
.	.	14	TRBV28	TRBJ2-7	TGTGCCAGCAGTTTATGGGGGAGGACTGACGGGCAGTACTTC	CASSLWGRTDGQYF
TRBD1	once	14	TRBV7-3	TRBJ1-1	TGTGCCAGCAGCCCCAGACAGGGGGCGACTGAAGCTTTCTTT	CASSPRQGATEAFF
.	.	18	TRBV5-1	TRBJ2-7	TGCGCCAGCAGCTTGGGATTGCTTTGGGACTCTCCCTCCTACGAGCAGTACTTC	CASSLGLLWDSPSYEQYF
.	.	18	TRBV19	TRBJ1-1	TGTGCCAGTAGTATTCTCCTCTCGGTCAGCCTCAAGAACACTGAAGCTTTCTTT	CASSILLSVSLKNTEAFF
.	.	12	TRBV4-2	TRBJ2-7	TGTGCCAGCAGCCATCCCAATAGCGAGCAGTACTTC	CASSHPNSEQYF
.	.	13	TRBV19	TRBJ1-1	TGTGCCAGTAGTATCAGCAGGAACACTGAAGCTTTCTTT	CASSISRNTEAFF
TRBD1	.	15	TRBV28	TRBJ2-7	TGTGCCAGCAATATTCCGGGACAGGGGGCTGCCGAGCAGTACTTC	CASNIPGQGAAEQYF
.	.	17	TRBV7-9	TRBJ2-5	TGTGCCAGCAGCTTAGAGACGAGATGGGTAGCGAAGAAGACCCAGTACTTC	CASSLETRWVAKKTQYF
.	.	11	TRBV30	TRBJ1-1	TGTGCCTGGAGAGCAAGGGATGAAGCTTTCTTT	CAWRARDEAFF
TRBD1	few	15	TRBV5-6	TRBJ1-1	TGTGCCAGCAGCCCGCTGACAGGGCGGACTACTGAAGCTTTCTTT	CASSPLTGRTTEAFF
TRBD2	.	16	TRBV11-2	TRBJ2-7	TGTGCCAGCCGATCGCCGCGGACTAGCGGGCTCTACGAGCAGTACTTC	CASRSPRTSGLYEQYF
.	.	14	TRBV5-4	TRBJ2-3	TGTGCCAGCAGCTTGGGGGGGGGCACAGATACGCAGTATTTT	CASSLGGGTDTQYF
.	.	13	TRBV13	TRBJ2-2	TGTGCCAGCAGCCTTAGGAGGACCGGGGAGCTGTTTTTT	CASSLRRTGELFF
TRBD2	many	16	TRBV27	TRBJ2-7	TGTGCCAGCAGTCGGGCTCTGAGAGCGGGAGAGGGAGAGCAGTACTTC	CASSRALRAGEGEQYF
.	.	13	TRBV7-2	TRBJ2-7	TGTGCCAGCAGCTTCCTCAGGGAAACCGAGCAGTACTTC	CASSFLRETEQYF
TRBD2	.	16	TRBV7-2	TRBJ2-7	TGTGCCAGCAGCAAACCAGCGGGGGGGGCGTCCTACGAGCAGTACTTC	CASSKPAGGASYEQYF
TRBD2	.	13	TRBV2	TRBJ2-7	TGTGCCAGCGGAGCGGGAGGTCCCCACGAGCAGTACTTC	CASGAGGPHEQYF
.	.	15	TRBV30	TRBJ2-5	TGTGCCTGGAGTGTACTTTCCGGATGGGGAGAGACCCAGTACTTC	CAWSVLSGWGETQYF
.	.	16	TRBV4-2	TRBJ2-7	TGTGCCAGCAGCCAAGACCTTCGAGGGAGGGGGTACGAGCAGTACTTC	CASSQDLRGRGYEQYF
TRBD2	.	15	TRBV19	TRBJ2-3	TGTGCCAGTAGTAGAGCTAGCGGGAGGCCAGATACGCAGTATTTT	CASSRASGRPDTQYF
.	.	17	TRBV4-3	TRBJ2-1	TGCGCCAGCAGCCAAGGGGCTCGACCGGGGTCCTACAATGAGCAGTTCTTC	CASSQGARPGSYNEQFF
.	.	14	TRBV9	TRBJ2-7	TGTGCCAGCAGCCCTCAGGTGGGTGAAGACGAGCAGTACTTC	CASSPQVGEDEQYF
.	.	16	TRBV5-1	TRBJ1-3	TGCGCCAGCAGCTCCGACAGTTTCAGCTCTGGAAACACCATATATTTT	CASSSDSFSSGNTIYF
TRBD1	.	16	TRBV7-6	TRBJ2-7	TGTGCCAGCAGCTTAGTGTTGGGACAGGGAGCGTACGAGCAGTACTTC	CASSLVLGQGAYEQYF
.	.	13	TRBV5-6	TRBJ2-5	TGTGCCAGCACCGCGGGTGTAAAAGAGACCCAGTACTTC	CASTAGVKETQYF
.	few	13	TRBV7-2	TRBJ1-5	TGTGCCAGCAGCGAAGACAGATACCAGCCCCAGCATTTT	CASSEDRYQPQHF
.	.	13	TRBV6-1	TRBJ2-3	TGTGCCAGCAATGGGGTCGGCGCAGATACGCAGTATTTT	CASNGVGADTQYF
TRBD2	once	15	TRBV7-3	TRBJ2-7	TGTGCCAGCAGCTTGCAGGGAGGGACTAACTCAGAGCAGTACTTC	CASSLQGGTNSEQYF